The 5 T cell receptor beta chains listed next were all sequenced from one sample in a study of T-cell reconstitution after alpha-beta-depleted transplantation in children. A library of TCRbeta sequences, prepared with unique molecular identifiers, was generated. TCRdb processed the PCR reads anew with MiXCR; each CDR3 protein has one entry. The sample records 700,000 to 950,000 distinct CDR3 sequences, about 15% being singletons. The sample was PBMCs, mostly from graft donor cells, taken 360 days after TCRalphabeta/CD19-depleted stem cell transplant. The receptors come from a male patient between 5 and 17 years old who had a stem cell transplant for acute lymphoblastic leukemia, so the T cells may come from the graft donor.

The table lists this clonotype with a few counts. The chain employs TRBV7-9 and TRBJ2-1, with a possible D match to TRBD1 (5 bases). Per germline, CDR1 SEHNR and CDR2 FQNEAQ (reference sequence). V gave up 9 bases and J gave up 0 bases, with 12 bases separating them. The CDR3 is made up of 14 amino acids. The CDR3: CARGAWGSYNEQFF. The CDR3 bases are TGTGCCAGAGGGGCCTGGGGCTCCTACAATGAGCAGTTCTTC.

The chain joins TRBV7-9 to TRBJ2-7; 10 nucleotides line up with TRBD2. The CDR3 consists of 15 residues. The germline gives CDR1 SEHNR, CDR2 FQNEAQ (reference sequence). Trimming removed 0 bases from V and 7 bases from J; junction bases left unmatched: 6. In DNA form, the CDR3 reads TGTGCCAGCAGCTTAGCAAGCGGGAGGGGAGAGGAGCAGTACTTC. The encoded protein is CASSLASGRGEEQYF.

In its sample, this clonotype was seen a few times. The CDR3 region is CATAGSWDFDNEQFF. CDR3 sequence (DNA): TGTGCCACCGCAGGTTCCTGGGACTTCGACAATGAGCAGTTCTTC. This rearrangement joins TRBV24-1 to TRBJ2-1; tentative D call: TRBD2 (6 bases). CDR3 size: 15 residues. V was shortened by 9 bases and J by 5 bases, with 19 bases between the two germline ends. Germline V gives CDR1 KGHDR, CDR2 SFDVKD.

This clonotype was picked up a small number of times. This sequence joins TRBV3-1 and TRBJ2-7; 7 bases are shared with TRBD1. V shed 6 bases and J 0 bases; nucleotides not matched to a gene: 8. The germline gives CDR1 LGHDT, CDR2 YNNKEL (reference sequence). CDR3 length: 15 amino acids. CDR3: CASRRQGWSSYEQYF. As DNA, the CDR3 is TGTGCCAGCAGACGACAGGGTTGGAGCTCCTACGAGCAGTACTTC.

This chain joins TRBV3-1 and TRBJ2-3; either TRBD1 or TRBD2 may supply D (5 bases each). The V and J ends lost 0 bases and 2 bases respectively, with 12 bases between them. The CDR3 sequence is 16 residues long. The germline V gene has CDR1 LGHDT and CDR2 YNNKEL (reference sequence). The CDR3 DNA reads TGTGCCAGCAGCCAAGACGGGACCTCTCTCACAGATACGCAGTATTTT. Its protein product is CASSQDGTSLTDTQYF.